This entry concerns a single T cell receptor (beta chain). Its antigen is not identified. CDR1 and CDR2 (germline): MNHEY, SMNVEV (reference sequence). Trimming took 8 bases from V and 5 from J; bases not matched to a gene: 21. The CDR3 spans 17 residues. The sample comes from a study of T cells in localized non-small cell lung cancer. Whole-study findings and limits: Out of the top 100 tumor clones, a median approximately 50 were seen in adjacent lung. Tumor showed lower T cell clonality than uninvolved adjacent lung, where it was highest. With higher T cell density in blood came longer overall survival.

Clones were sequenced by immunoSEQ multiplex PCR, and TCRdb holds only the in-frame ones, with some missing. The sample consists of approximately 46,000 clones, about four fifths of them appearing once. The chain links TRBV27 to TRBJ2-7; 7 bases are a match to TRBD2. The sequence came from a man between 35 and 75 years old with stage III lung adenocarcinoma. The sample consisted of peripheral blood mononuclear cells, taken before any cancer treatment. This CDR3 is CASSSWTSYPYWDEQYF. The CDR3 bases are TGTGCCAGCTCCTCCTGGACTAGTTACCCCTATTGGGACGAGCAGTACTTC.